The 22 T cell receptor beta chains below come from one sample, sequenced in a study of T-cell reconstitution after alpha-beta-depleted transplantation in children. Unique molecular identifiers were used to barcode this TCRbeta library. Each CDR3 protein gets one entry after TCRdb re-called the PCR reads with MiXCR. The data contain approximately 650,000 distinct CDR3 sequences, over 10% of them singletons. The sample here was PBMCs, taken before TCRalphabeta/CD19-depleted stem cell transplant. These receptors were collected from a girl between 2 and 10 years old with congenital amegakaryocytic thrombocytopenia, due to receive a stem cell transplant.

In this sample, this clonotype turned up many times. The gene calls are TRBV12-3 or TRBV12-4 and TRBJ2-1; 7 positions match TRBD1. The CDR3 is 14 residues long. V trimming: 4 bases; J trimming: 9 bases; junction bases outside the gene matches: 9. The CDR3 DNA follows: TGTGCCAGCAGTTGGTGGTCATCAGGGGGTGAGCAGTTCTTC. Translating gives CASSWWSSGGEQFF.

The chain joins TRBV11-1 to TRBJ2-6, with a tentative D call TRBD1 (6 bases). V lost 4 bases to trimming and J lost 9 bases, with 22 bases between them. Germline assignment: CDR1 SGHAT and CDR2 FQDESV (reference sequence). There are 17 residues in the CDR3. DNA for the CDR3: TGTGCCAGCAGCTGGGCGCCCGGGACACTATATGGCAACGTCCTGACTTTC. It yields the protein CASSWAPGTLYGNVLTF.

There are many counts of this clonotype. This chain connects TRBV29-1 to TRBJ2-1; D may match TRBD1 or TRBD2 (6 bases each). V was trimmed by 6 bases and J by 7 bases, leaving 19 bases between them. The CDR3 is 14 residues long. The germline gives CDR1 SQVTM, CDR2 ANQGSEA. The CDR3 protein is CSVLADHRGNEQFF. DNA for the CDR3: TGCAGCGTCTTAGCGGACCATAGGGGGAATGAGCAGTTCTTC.

This clonotype was detected ten times or more. The chain joins TRBV7-2 to TRBJ2-1, with D possibly being TRBD2 (5 bases). V was trimmed by 4 bases and J by 5 bases, leaving 12 bases between them. The CDR3 consists of 14 residues. CDR1 and CDR2 (germline): SGHTA, FQGNSA. CDR3 DNA: TGTGCCAGCAGCTCAACTAGACCCAACAATGAGCAGTTCTTC. Translated, it gives CASSSTRPNNEQFF.

The chain has TRBV30 and TRBJ2-3; D remains unclear. From germline, CDR1 is GTSNPN and CDR2 SVGIG (reference sequence). V shed 1 base and J shed 1 base, with 12 bases lying between them. The CDR3 length is 15 residues. The CDR3 bases are TGTGCCTGGAGTGAGGATCCCACCGGCACAGATACGCAGTATTTT. As protein: CAWSEDPTGTDTQYF.

This clonotype was seen repeatedly, ten times or more. This sequence joins TRBV20-1 and TRBJ2-3; D is possibly TRBD1 (5 bases). The V gene's germline CDR1 is DFQATT and CDR2 SNEGSKA (reference sequence). This CDR3 comprises 13 residues. Between the trimmed V and J ends, which lost 4 bases and 3 bases, there was a span of 11 bases. The CDR3 here is CSATVTATDTQYF. CDR3 coding DNA: TGCAGTGCTACAGTGACAGCTACAGATACGCAGTATTTT.

In the case of this clonotype: This may be a read error, as it is one base from a much larger clone. This chain uses TRBV29-1 with TRBJ1-2; maybe TRBD1 (6 bases). Trimming cost V 0 bases and J 6 bases, with 26 bases left between them. Germline lookup yields CDR1 SQVTM and CDR2 ANQGSEA. CDR3 length equals 18 residues. The DNA for the CDR3 is TGCAGCGTTGAAGATCTTAAGGGGGGCCGAGTTGGAGGACATGGCTACACCTTC. Amino acid sequence: CSVEDLKGGRVGGHGYTF.

This clonotype was seen more than once but under ten times. The chain is built from TRBV12-3 or TRBV12-4 and TRBJ2-2; D is uncertain. This CDR3 is built from 13 residues. Trimming removed 6 bases from V and 6 bases from J, with 11 bases in between. The CDR3, as DNA: TGTGCCAGCAGCCCTCCGGATCCCGGGGAGCTGTTTTTT. Translating it yields CASSPPDPGELFF.

V is TRBV4-1 and J is TRBJ1-2; TRBD1 aligns across 9 bases. J lost 6 bases, V lost 1 base, and 6 bases had no gene match. The CDR3 consists of 15 residues. Germline CDR1 and CDR2: MGHRA and YSYEKL. The CDR3 reads CASSQVTGGKDGYTF. The CDR3 DNA reads TGCGCCAGCAGCCAAGTGACAGGGGGGAAGGATGGCTACACCTTC.

This clonotype appeared many times. The chain is built from TRBV20-1 and TRBJ1-5, with 7 bases lining up with TRBD1. Trimming took 3 bases from V and 4 from J; bases not matched to a gene: 24. CDR3 length: 20 residues. Germline-derived CDR1 and CDR2 are DFQATT and SNEGSKA (reference sequence). The CDR3 protein is CSARVDRGSLQGRRNQPQHF. CDR3 nucleotide sequence: TGCAGTGCTAGGGTAGACCGGGGGAGTTTACAGGGGCGGCGGAATCAGCCCCAGCATTTT.

There are a few counts of this clonotype. The chain is built from TRBV5-5 and TRBJ2-1, with 7 bases identical to TRBD1. J gave up 6 bases and V 4 bases, and 4 bases lay outside the gene matches. Germline V gene lookup returns CDR1 SGHKS and CDR2 YYEKEE (reference sequence). The CDR3 is 13 amino acids. CDR3 coding DNA: TGTGCCAGCAGCGACGACAGGGCCAATGAGCAGTTCTTC. Protein sequence: CASSDDRANEQFF.

This clonotype has at least ten counts. The chain's CDR3 is CASSLGMGDTQYF. CDR3 nucleotides: TGTGCCAGCAGCTTAGGGATGGGCGATACGCAGTATTTT. The J gene is TRBJ2-3, the V gene TRBV7-9; the D is unclear. Looked up from germline, CDR1 is SEHNR and CDR2 is FQNEAQ (reference sequence). Trimming pared 1 base from V and 6 bases from J, leaving 8 bases between. This CDR3 is 13 amino acids long.

There are a few counts of this clonotype. The chain joins TRBV20-1 to TRBJ2-7; D may correspond to TRBD1 or TRBD2 (6 bases each). This CDR3 has 15 amino acids. Looked up from germline, CDR1 is DFQATT and CDR2 is SNEGSKA (reference sequence). V was clipped by 0 bases and J by 4 bases, with 16 bases between them. The CDR3 coding sequence is TGCAGTGCTAGAGATCCCAGCGGAGGGACATACGAGCAGTACTTC. This gives the protein CSARDPSGGTYEQYF.

The chain carries TRBV19 and TRBJ1-2; 8 bases match TRBD1. With 10 bases clipped from V and 6 bases from J, the junction kept 13 bases outside the gene matches. This CDR3 spans 14 amino acids. Germline assignment: CDR1 LNHDA and CDR2 SQIVND (reference sequence). In nucleotides, the CDR3 is TGTGCCACCTTATCCCCGGACAGGGAGCATGGCTACACCTTC. Translation gives CATLSPDREHGYTF. The full variable domain, completed using reference TRBV19 and TRBJ1-2, is DGGITQSPKYLFRKEGQNVTLSCEQNLNHDAMYWYRQDPGQGLRLIYYSQIVNDFQKGDIAEGYSVSREKKESFPLTVTSAQKNPTAFYLCATLSPDREHGYTFGSGTRLTVV.

The CDR3 reads CASRGSALSYNEQFF. DNA for the CDR3: TGTGCCAGCCGCGGCAGCGCCCTTTCCTACAATGAGCAGTTCTTC. V usage is TRBV12-3 or TRBV12-4 and J usage is TRBJ2-1; D unclear. Trimming took off 8 bases at V and 1 base at J, with 15 bases between the two ends. The CDR3 extends over 15 amino acids.

This clonotype was recorded at least ten times. The chain joins TRBV6-2 or TRBV6-3 to TRBJ2-2; the match to TRBD2 covers 11 bases. The CDR3 runs to 16 residues. Germline CDR1 and CDR2: MNHEY and SVGEGT. After removal of 5 bases from V and 5 bases from J, the junction contained 7 bases not matched to a gene. This chain's CDR3 is CASSRRLAGLTGELFF. CDR3 DNA sequence: TGTGCCAGCAGTCGTCGACTAGCGGGACTGACCGGGGAGCTGTTTTTT.

This clonotype was counted between two and nine times. The chain employs TRBV2 and TRBJ2-1; no definite D call. The V end lost 8 bases, the J end lost 8 bases, and 13 bases lay between the germline ends. This CDR3 region has 12 residues. Germline values: CDR1 SNHLY, CDR2 FYNNEI. This CDR3 is CASAGIWDEQFF. CDR3 nucleotides: TGTGCCAGCGCTGGGATTTGGGATGAGCAGTTCTTC.

This clonotype was observed at least ten times. The chain joins TRBV29-1 to TRBJ2-7, with TRBD2 matching over 10 bases. This CDR3 is built from 14 residues. Germline V gives CDR1 SQVTM, CDR2 ANQGSEA. V dropped 3 bases and J dropped 5; count of bases not matched to a gene: 7. The CDR3 DNA is TGCAGCGTTGAGGCTAGCGGGAGACCCCACGAGCAGTACTTC. This encodes CSVEASGRPHEQYF.

This clonotype was seen many times. The chain has TRBV20-1 and TRBJ1-6, with D possibly being TRBD1 (6 bases). V lost 1 base and J 0 bases, leaving 16 bases between the germline ends. The CDR3 is 18 residues long. Germline CDR1 DFQATT, CDR2 SNEGSKA (reference sequence). CDR3 nucleotides: TGCAGTGCTAGAGCTAATCCAGGGGCCGGCTCCTATAATTCACCCCTCCACTTT. It specifies CSARANPGAGSYNSPLHF.

This clonotype came up many times. The chain has TRBV28 and TRBJ1-6, with 7 nucleotides matching TRBD1. This CDR3 is 15 amino acids long. Looked up from germline, CDR1 is MDHEN and CDR2 is SYDVKM. The V and J ends lost 7 bases and 7 bases, in that order; junction bases with no gene match: 10. The CDR3 loop reads CASISQGFGNSPLHF. The CDR3 DNA is TGTGCCAGCATCTCACAGGGGTTTGGCAATTCACCCCTCCACTTT. Variable domain in full (rest from reference TRBV28 and TRBJ1-6): DVKVTQSSRYLVKRTGEKVFLECVQDMDHENMFWYRQDPGLGLRLIYFSYDVKMKEKGDIPEGYSVSREKKERFSLILESASTNQTSMYLCASISQGFGNSPLHFGNGTRLTVT.

As concerns this clonotype: A much larger clonotype is one base distant, so this may be a read error. The V call is TRBV20-1, the J call TRBJ1-4; D unclear. This CDR3 region has 14 residues. Germline loops: CDR1 DFQATT, CDR2 SNEGSKA (reference sequence). The V and J ends lost 4 bases and 7 bases respectively, with 16 bases between them. In nucleotides, the CDR3 is TGCAGTGCTATGAAGGGAAATTGGGGTGAAAAACTGTTTTTT. It specifies CSAMKGNWGEKLFF.

The genes are TRBV20-1 and TRBJ2-7, with 8 bases fitting TRBD2. The CDR3 runs 13 residues. V lost 7 bases to trimming and J lost 3 bases; unmatched junction nucleotides: 8. Germline V CDR1 and CDR2: DFQATT, SNEGSKA (reference sequence). The CDR3 is CSGSSGTLYEQYF. The CDR3, as DNA: TGCAGTGGCAGTAGCGGGACCCTCTACGAGCAGTACTTC.